This TCR beta chain was sequenced in a study of prognosis after radiotherapy for stage I lung cancer. Study-level background: Patient ages ran from about 53 to 85, with a median of roughly 74 years, and the group had 10 to 15 men and roughly six women. Among the patients, several had squamous cell carcinoma and eleven to twelve had adenocarcinoma.

Germline CDR1 GTSNPN, CDR2 SVGIG (reference sequence). With 0 bases removed from V and 6 bases from J, the gap between germline ends came to 20 bases. CDR3 length: 16 amino acids. To note about this clonotype: A much larger clone differs by one base, so this may be a read error.

Researchers used two-round multiplex PCR to amplify TCR beta CDR3 starting from genomic DNA. Gene-specific primers for each TRBV and TRBJ gene drove first-round PCR. From the multiplex PCR reads, TCRdb called clonotypes with MiXCR, one entry per CDR3 protein. The sample gives 30,000 to 40,000 distinct CDR3 sequences, around 30% of which show up once; 27% is in the top ten. This chain links TRBV30 with TRBJ1-1; D might be TRBD1 (5 bases). The input for sequencing was PBMCs, taken before or after stereotactic body radiation therapy (not recorded which). This receptor was taken from a donor of 50 years or more with non-small cell lung cancer. The CDR3 reads CAWSVRGSRLRAEAFF. The CDR3 region has the DNA TGTGCCTGGAGTGTCCGGGGCAGCCGGCTTCGGGCTGAAGCTTTCTTT. Using reference TRBV30 and TRBJ1-1 for the parts outside the CDR3, the full variable domain is SQTIHQWPATLVQPVGSPLSLECTVEGTSNPNLYWYRQAAGRGLQLLFYSVGIGQISSEVPQNLSASRPQDRQFILSSKKLLLSDSGFYLCAWSVRGSRLRAEAFFGQGTRLTVV.